Shown below are 5 T cell receptor beta chains from a single sample sequenced in a study of T cell changes during pregnancy in multiple sclerosis. Assay used: immunoSEQ multiplex PCR; TCRdb lists only in-frame clones, some missing. The data hold roughly 48,000 clones, with 88% observed a single time. Here the sequenced sample was CD4+ T cells from peripheral blood mononuclear cells, taken in the second trimester of pregnancy. These receptors all come from a female donor with multiple sclerosis, enrolled in a pregnancy study.

The chain employs TRBV6-4 and TRBJ1-2; TRBD1 is a possible D gene (5 bases). The germline V gene encodes CDR1 MRHNA and CDR2 SNTAGT. The V gene lost 6 bases and the J gene lost 0 bases, with 14 bases spanning the gap. The CDR3 loop spans 15 amino acids. Written as DNA, the CDR3 is TGTGCCAGCAGCATGGGTGGAGGGGCTAACTATGGCTACACCTTC. The encoded protein is CASSMGGGANYGYTF.

The chain uses TRBV19 and TRBJ2-2; 7 bases match TRBD1. Germline V gives CDR1 LNHDA, CDR2 SQIVND (reference sequence). The ends lost 7 bases at V and 5 bases at J; junction bases unmatched: 13. CDR3 length: 16 residues. The CDR3 spells CASTTLQGITTGELFF. CDR3 DNA: TGTGCCAGTACCACCCTACAGGGGATAACGACCGGGGAGCTGTTTTTT. Based on the CDR3 plus reference TRBV19 and TRBJ2-2, the full variable domain is DGGITQSPKYLFRKEGQNVTLSCEQNLNHDAMYWYRQDPGQGLRLIYYSQIVNDFQKGDIAEGYSVSREKKESFPLTVTSAQKNPTAFYLCASTTLQGITTGELFFGEGSRLTVL.

V and J are TRBV5-1 and TRBJ2-1; D not certain. Looked up from germline, CDR1 is SGHRS and CDR2 is YFSETQ. This CDR3 is 14 amino acids long. V was shortened by 2 bases and J by 0 bases, with 6 bases between the two germline ends. The CDR3 sequence: CASSFGSSYNEQFF. The DNA for the CDR3 is TGCGCCAGCAGCTTCGGGTCCTCCTACAATGAGCAGTTCTTC.

The rearrangement links TRBV18 to TRBJ1-3; D is possibly TRBD1 (6 bases). Trimming stripped 4 bases from V and 4 bases from J, with 17 bases between. The CDR3 is 16 residues long. Per the germline V gene, CDR1 is KGHSH and CDR2 is LQKENI. The CDR3 loop is CASSQQQGVDGNTIYF. The CDR3 DNA reads as TGTGCCAGCTCACAACAACAGGGAGTGGACGGAAACACCATATATTTT.

V usage is TRBV5-5 and J usage is TRBJ1-5, with 8 bases aligning to TRBD1. This CDR3 region has 14 residues. The junction had 6 bases not matched to a gene; V was cut back by 3 bases and J by 7 bases. Germline-derived CDR1 and CDR2 are SGHKS and YYEKEE (reference sequence). CDR3 in DNA: TGTGCCAGCAGCTACGGACAGGGTGACCAGCCCCAGCATTTT. Translating gives CASSYGQGDQPQHF. The whole variable domain, filled in from reference TRBV5-5 and TRBJ1-5, reads DAGVTQSPTHLIKTRGQQVTLRCSPISGHKSVSWYQQVLGQGPQFIFQYYEKEERGRGNFPDRFSARQFPNYSSELNVNALLLGDSALYLCASSYGQGDQPQHFGDGTRLSIL.